Each of the 30 T cell receptor beta chains below was sequenced from the same sample in a study of T cells in Graves' hyperthyroidism and ophthalmopathy. The investigators amplified TCR beta CDR3 regions from RNA transcripts. HTBI primers were the set used in a first-round RT-PCR of the TCR CDR3. One entry per CDR3 protein results from TCRdb running MiXCR on the multiplex PCR reads. This sample has roughly 720,000 distinct CDR3 sequences; roughly a sixth occur once, and the top ten carry around 16%. Sequenced sample: blood. The receptors derive from a man aged 50 to 59 with Graves' hyperthyroidism.

This clonotype was seen at least ten times. The rearrangement links TRBV2 to TRBJ2-7; possible D gene TRBD1, 6 bases. The length of the CDR3 is 14 residues. V lost 3 bases and J 4 bases, leaving 13 bases between the germline ends. The germline V gene encodes CDR1 SNHLY and CDR2 FYNNEI. The CDR3, as DNA: TGTGCCAGCAGTGATCTAATGACAGGTTACGAGCAGTACTTC. Translating it yields CASSDLMTGYEQYF.

This clonotype has ten or more counts. This sequence joins TRBV30 and TRBJ1-1; possibly TRBD1 for D (6 bases). The CDR3 covers 14 residues. V gave up 5 bases and J gave up 2 bases, with 15 bases separating them. CDR1 is GTSNPN and CDR2 is SVGIG in the germline V gene (reference sequence). As DNA, the CDR3 is TGTGCCTGGCGCCCCGGGACACTTAACACTGAAGCTTTCTTT. Encoded protein: CAWRPGTLNTEAFF.

The chain has TRBV2 and TRBJ1-1; a weak D match, TRBD1 (5 bases). There are 15 residues in the CDR3. The germline V and J ends were trimmed by 6 bases and 0 bases, with 14 bases remaining between them. Germline V gene sequence: CDR1 SNHLY, CDR2 FYNNEI. In DNA, the CDR3 is TGTGCCAGCAGGTCACAGGCGCCAATGAACACTGAAGCTTTCTTT. Protein sequence: CASRSQAPMNTEAFF.

This clonotype was seen many times. For the CDR3, the DNA is TGTGCCAGCAGTTTGCCGTTCGGGCAGGGTCATGGCTACACCTTC. This codes for CASSLPFGQGHGYTF. This chain connects TRBV28 to TRBJ1-2; D possibly corresponds to TRBD1 (5 bases). The CDR3 contains 15 residues. CDR1 and CDR2 from the germline V gene are MDHEN and SYDVKM. Trimming cost V 3 bases and J 6 bases, with 17 bases left between them.

This clonotype was seen repeatedly, ten times or more. This chain connects TRBV12-3 or TRBV12-4 to TRBJ1-1, with D unresolved. V lost 3 bases and J 2 bases, leaving 10 bases between the germline ends. This CDR3 is 14 amino acids long. Written as DNA, the CDR3 is TGTGCCAGCAGTTTTGGCAGGCTAAACACTGAAGCTTTCTTT. As protein: CASSFGRLNTEAFF.

This clonotype was counted between two and nine times. The chain combines TRBV5-1 with TRBJ2-7; 9 nucleotides match TRBD1. V lost 4 bases, J lost 1 base, and 9 bases stayed unmatched. Germline V gene lookup returns CDR1 SGHRS and CDR2 YFSETQ. The CDR3 covers 16 residues. The CDR3 DNA reads TGCGCCAGCAGCGCTCACGGGACAGGGAAATCCTACGAGCAGTACTTC. It encodes CASSAHGTGKSYEQYF.

V usage is TRBV5-6 and J usage is TRBJ1-2; 10 bases fit TRBD1. The germline V gene encodes CDR1 SGHDT and CDR2 YYEEEE. This CDR3 is 14 amino acids long. The junction had 6 bases not matched to a gene; V was cut back by 4 bases and J by 6 bases. Here the CDR3 reads CASSVGTGVNGYTF. The CDR3 DNA reads TGTGCCAGCAGCGTCGGGACAGGGGTGAATGGCTACACCTTC.

This clonotype was seen at least ten times. The rearrangement joins TRBV30 to TRBJ1-2; D is unclear. The CDR3 length is 12 residues. The V end was cut by 1 base, the J end by 4 bases, with 7 bases between. Germline CDR1 GTSNPN, CDR2 SVGIG (reference sequence). The CDR3 coding sequence is TGTGCCTGGAGTGAGGGAGCCTATGGCTACACCTTC. It yields the protein CAWSEGAYGYTF.

This clonotype was seen at least ten times. The rearrangement links TRBV5-1 to TRBJ2-1; D unclear. The CDR3 consists of 14 residues. Per germline, CDR1 SGHRS and CDR2 YFSETQ. V was trimmed by 0 bases and J by 10 bases, leaving 14 bases between them. The CDR3 is CASSLATVQREQFF. The CDR3 nucleotides are TGCGCCAGCAGCTTGGCGACGGTTCAAAGGGAGCAGTTCTTC.

The chain employs TRBV15 and TRBJ1-5; TRBD1 aligns across 9 bases. The CDR3 loop spans 16 amino acids. The germline CDR1 and CDR2 sequences are LNHNV and YYDKDF (reference sequence). J gave up 4 bases and V 0 bases, and 4 bases lay outside the gene matches. CDR3 loop: CATSRDGTGSNQPQHF. The DNA for the CDR3 is TGTGCCACCAGCAGAGATGGGACAGGGAGTAATCAGCCCCAGCATTTT. The full variable domain, with the rest looked up from reference TRBV15 and TRBJ1-5, is DAMVIQNPRYQVTQFGKPVTLSCSQTLNHNVMYWYQQKSSQAPKLLFHYYDKDFNNEADTPDNFQSRRPNTSFCFLDIRSPGLGDTAMYLCATSRDGTGSNQPQHFGDGTRLSIL.

The chain links TRBV30 to TRBJ2-1; 8 bases map to TRBD2. Germline CDR1 is GTSNPN and CDR2 is SVGIG (reference sequence). The CDR3 is made up of 15 amino acids. Trimming at V came to 0 bases and at J to 2 bases, leaving 3 bases not matched to a gene. Written as DNA, the CDR3 is TGTGCCTGGAGTGTGAGCGGGAGTCCCTACAATGAGCAGTTCTTC. It codes for CAWSVSGSPYNEQFF.

This clonotype was seen once. V usage is TRBV27 and J usage is TRBJ2-5; 8 nucleotides align to TRBD1. J lost 0 bases, V lost 8 bases, and 11 bases had no gene match. Germline V CDR1 and CDR2: MNHEY, SMNVEV (reference sequence). The length of the CDR3 is 16 residues. The CDR3: CASSRGQAIYQETQYF. The CDR3 nucleotides read TGTGCCAGCTCACGGGGACAGGCAATATACCAAGAGACCCAGTACTTC.

This clonotype has ten or more counts. This chain joins TRBV28 and TRBJ2-7, with a tentative D call TRBD1 (5 bases). The V end was cut by 4 bases, the J end by 5 bases, with 9 bases between. Germline CDR1 MDHEN, CDR2 SYDVKM. The CDR3 loop spans 12 amino acids. Here the CDR3 DNA reads TGTGCCAGCAGTTCTAGGGGCGACGAGCAGTACTTC. Amino acids: CASSSRGDEQYF.

The chain links TRBV20-1 to TRBJ2-4, with D unclear. CDR3 length equals 17 residues. Germline values: CDR1 DFQATT, CDR2 SNEGSKA (reference sequence). V was shortened by 1 base and J by 0 bases, with 16 bases between the two germline ends. The CDR3 DNA is TGCAGTGCTAGAGCCTTTCCCGAGCTTCTAGCCAAAAACATTCAGTACTTC. Amino acid sequence: CSARAFPELLAKNIQYF.

Many counts were recorded for this clonotype. The chain joins TRBV20-1 to TRBJ2-3, with D maybe TRBD2 (5 bases). Germline lookup yields CDR1 DFQATT and CDR2 SNEGSKA (reference sequence). The V end lost 0 bases, the J end lost 2 bases, and 12 bases lay between the germline ends. The CDR3 is 15 amino acids. CDR3 sequence: CSARDPSGLTDTQYF. CDR3 nucleotides: TGCAGTGCTAGAGATCCAAGCGGCCTCACAGATACGCAGTATTTT.

This clonotype was seen repeatedly, ten times or more. The rearrangement joins TRBV2 to TRBJ1-6; a possible D gene is TRBD1 (5 bases). V gave up 3 bases and J gave up 7 bases, with 7 bases separating them. The CDR3 is made up of 13 amino acids. Germline values: CDR1 SNHLY, CDR2 FYNNEI. CDR3 in amino acids: CASSDRENSPLHF. The CDR3 coding sequence is TGTGCCAGCAGTGACAGGGAAAATTCACCCCTCCACTTT.

This clonotype was observed at least ten times. The CDR3 is CASNPTTPEETQYF. The CDR3 nucleotides read TGTGCCAGCAATCCAACCACCCCCGAGGAGACCCAGTACTTC. V and J are TRBV28 and TRBJ2-5; D not resolved. Germline CDR1 reads MDHEN; CDR2 reads SYDVKM. The CDR3 length is 14 residues. V lost 7 bases, J lost 5 bases, and 17 bases lay in between.

The V gene is TRBV29-1, the J gene TRBJ2-7; D gene unclear. Germline V gives CDR1 SQVTM, CDR2 ANQGSEA. The CDR3 is 12 amino acids. V lost 4 bases and J lost 2, with 9 bases in between. CDR3 nucleotide sequence: TGCAGCGTTGTTGTGCAGGCCTACGAGCAGTACTTC. Translating it yields CSVVVQAYEQYF.

In its sample, this clonotype was seen a few times. The V gene is TRBV5-1, the J gene TRBJ2-2; D gene unclear. Germline V gene lookup returns CDR1 SGHRS and CDR2 YFSETQ. Between the trimmed V and J ends, which lost 6 bases and 0 bases, there was a span of 15 bases. This CDR3 is 16 amino acids long. CDR3: CASNLVSGANTGELFF. CDR3 DNA sequence: TGCGCCAGCAACTTAGTTAGTGGCGCGAACACCGGGGAGCTGTTTTTT.

This clonotype was detected a few times. One base away lies a much larger clone, so this may be a sequencing read error. Lacking the conserved final phenylalanine or tryptophan, this CDR3 likely reflects a read error. The genes are TRBV28 and TRBJ2-5, with D perhaps being TRBD1 or TRBD2 (5 bases each). The CDR3 has 15 amino acids. The V end lost 5 bases, the J end lost 1 base, and 14 bases lay between the germline ends. From germline, CDR1 is MDHEN and CDR2 SYDVKM. CDR3 sequence reads: CASSRHGTVQETQYS. In nucleotides, the CDR3 is TGTGCCAGCAGTCGACATGGGACGGTCCAAGAGACCCAGTACTCC.

This clonotype was detected many times. The chain carries TRBV7-2 and TRBJ2-1, with no clear D. The germline V and J ends were trimmed by 1 base and 9 bases, with 13 bases remaining between them. The CDR3 is made up of 14 amino acids. Germline values: CDR1 SGHTA, CDR2 FQGNSA. The CDR3 coding sequence is TGTGCCAGCAGCTTAGAATCCCCCCGCGGTGAGCAGTTCTTC. This translates into CASSLESPRGEQFF.

Turning to this clonotype: A much larger clone differs from this one at a single base, so this may be a read error. The chain links TRBV7-9 to TRBJ2-7; 8 bases map to TRBD2. Germline-derived CDR1 and CDR2 are SEHNR and FQNEAQ (reference sequence). The CDR3 contains 14 residues. Losses at the gene ends were 3 bases for V and 6 bases for J; bases not matched to a gene: 7. CDR3 residues: CASSFAGGRTEQYF. DNA of the CDR3: TGTGCCAGCAGCTTCGCGGGAGGACGGACCGAGCAGTACTTC.

This clonotype has only a few counts. The chain carries TRBV28 and TRBJ2-2; perhaps D is TRBD1 or TRBD2 (6 bases each). With 6 bases removed from V and 3 bases from J, the gap between germline ends came to 14 bases. The CDR3 has 15 residues. Germline V gene lookup returns CDR1 MDHEN and CDR2 SYDVKM. The CDR3, as DNA: TGTGCCAGCAGCCCCGTGGAGGGGGACACCGGGGAGCTGTTTTTT. Its translation is CASSPVEGDTGELFF.

The chain combines TRBV2 with TRBJ2-7, with D perhaps matching TRBD1 (6 bases). The V end was cut by 5 bases, the J end by 1 base, with 12 bases between. Germline CDR1 reads SNHLY; CDR2 reads FYNNEI. CDR3 length: 14 residues. The CDR3 DNA reads as TGTGCCAGCAGTCAGACCAGGGGATCCTACGAGCAGTACTTC. Its translation: CASSQTRGSYEQYF.

The genes are TRBV19 and TRBJ2-1; 7 bases are a match to TRBD2. In germline, CDR1 is LNHDA, CDR2 SQIVND (reference sequence). The trim removed 1 base at V and 12 bases at J, leaving 9 bases unmatched. The CDR3 spans 14 residues. The CDR3 nucleotides are TGTGCCAGTAGTATAGTCAGCGGGGTAGTGGGGCAGTTCTTC. This encodes CASSIVSGVVGQFF. Together with reference TRBV19 and TRBJ2-1, the CDR3 gives the full variable domain: DGGITQSPKYLFRKEGQNVTLSCEQNLNHDAMYWYRQDPGQGLRLIYYSQIVNDFQKGDIAEGYSVSREKKESFPLTVTSAQKNPTAFYLCASSIVSGVVGQFFGPGTRLTVL.

At least ten counts were recorded for this clonotype. The chain uses TRBV6-2 or TRBV6-3 and TRBJ1-5; 9 positions match TRBD1. The CDR3 is made up of 16 amino acids. The germline CDR1 and CDR2 sequences are MNHEY and SVGEGT. Losses at the gene ends were 2 bases for V and 5 bases for J; bases not matched to a gene: 7. DNA for the CDR3: TGTGCCAGCAGTTACGCGGGACAGGGTCTCGATCAGCCCCAGCATTTT. Residues: CASSYAGQGLDQPQHF.

This clonotype was seen ten or more times. CDR3 in amino acids: CASIARGGPEQYF. The CDR3 DNA reads as TGTGCCAGCATCGCTAGAGGGGGCCCCGAGCAGTACTTC. This sequence joins TRBV2 and TRBJ2-7; 7 bases are shared with TRBD1. Per the germline V gene, CDR1 is SNHLY and CDR2 is FYNNEI. The CDR3 covers 13 residues. Losses at the gene ends were 7 bases for V and 6 bases for J; bases not matched to a gene: 9.

The gene calls are TRBV29-1 and TRBJ2-1; possibly TRBD2 for D (6 bases). The germline gives CDR1 SQVTM, CDR2 ANQGSEA. CDR3 length equals 15 residues. Trimming took 0 bases from V and 1 from J, leaving 10 bases between them. The CDR3 region is CSVEDVAASYNEQFF. The DNA for the CDR3 is TGCAGCGTTGAAGATGTAGCGGCTTCCTACAATGAGCAGTTCTTC.

This clonotype was found many times. V gene TRBV28 combines with J gene TRBJ2-5; D tentatively reads TRBD1 or TRBD2 (5 bases each). The CDR3 has 10 amino acids. Per the germline V gene, CDR1 is MDHEN and CDR2 is SYDVKM. V was shortened by 8 bases and J by 7 bases, with 8 bases between the two germline ends. In DNA form, the CDR3 reads TGTGCCAGCCGTGGGGGGACCCAGTACTTC. It codes for CASRGGTQYF.

A few counts support this clonotype. V usage is TRBV6-1 and J usage is TRBJ1-2; maybe TRBD1 (5 bases). Germline CDR1 and CDR2: MNHNS and SASEGT. V was clipped by 10 bases and J by 2 bases, with 14 bases between them. The CDR3 runs 13 residues. The CDR3 loop is CATSLTENYGYTF. CDR3 DNA sequence: TGTGCCACCAGCCTGACAGAAAACTATGGCTACACCTTC.